The source of this T cell receptor (beta chain) is a study of immune characterization of retroperitoneal liposarcoma. TCRdb reanalysed the PCR reads using MiXCR and keeps one entry per CDR3 protein. The sample contains approximately 9,600 distinct CDR3 sequences, under 35% of which appear only once. Germline V gene data show CDR1 as SGHAT and CDR2 as FQNNGV. The CDR3 is made up of 16 amino acids. V trimming: 0 bases; J trimming: 13 bases; junction bases outside the gene matches: 13. This clonotype was obtained from a male donor with retroperitoneal liposarcoma. Sequenced material: tumor tissue. The chain couples TRBV11-2 to TRBJ2-4; 9 bases match TRBD2. Written as DNA, the CDR3 is TGTGCCAGCAGCTTAGAGCCGGCTAGCGGGATTTGGGAGCAGTACTTC. It codes for CASSLEPASGIWEQYF.